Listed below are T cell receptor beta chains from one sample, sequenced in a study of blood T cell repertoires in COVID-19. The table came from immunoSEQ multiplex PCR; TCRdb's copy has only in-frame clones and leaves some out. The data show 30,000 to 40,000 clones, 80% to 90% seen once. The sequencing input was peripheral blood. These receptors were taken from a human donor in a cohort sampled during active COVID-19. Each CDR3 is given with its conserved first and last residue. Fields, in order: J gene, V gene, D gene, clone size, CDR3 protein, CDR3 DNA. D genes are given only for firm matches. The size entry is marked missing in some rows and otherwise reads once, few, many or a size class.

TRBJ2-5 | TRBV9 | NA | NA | CASSARGTEQETQYF | TGTGCCAGCAGTGCCCGTGGAACAGAACAAGAGACCCAGTACTTC
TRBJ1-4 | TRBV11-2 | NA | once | CASSGTGITNEKLFF | TGTGCCAGCAGCGGAACAGGAATCACTAATGAAAAACTGTTTTTT
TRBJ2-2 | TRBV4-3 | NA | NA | CASSQVEAGELFF | TGCGCCAGCAGCCAAGTTGAGGCAGGGGAGCTGTTTTTT
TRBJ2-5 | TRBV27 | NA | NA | CASSLGALRGETQYF | TGTGCCAGCAGTTTGGGGGCCCTCAGAGGAGAGACCCAGTACTTC
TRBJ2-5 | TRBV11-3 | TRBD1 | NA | CASSLGGQQETQYF | TGTGCCAGCAGCTTAGGGGGACAGCAAGAGACCCAGTACTTC
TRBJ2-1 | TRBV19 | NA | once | CASGRRGDEQFF | TGTGCCAGTGGTAGGAGGGGCGATGAGCAGTTCTTC
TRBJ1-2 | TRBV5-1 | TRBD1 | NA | CASSSGGTADGYTF | TGCGCCAGCAGCTCGGGGGGGACAGCGGATGGCTACACCTTC
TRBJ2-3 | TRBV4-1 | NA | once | CASSQVASSTDTQYF | TGCGCCAGCAGCCAAGTGGCTTCTAGCACAGATACGCAGTATTTT
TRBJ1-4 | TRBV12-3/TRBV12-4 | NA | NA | CASSPGLSEKLFF | TGTGCCAGCAGTCCAGGGCTGTCCGAAAAACTGTTTTTT
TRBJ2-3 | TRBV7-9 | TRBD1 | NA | CASSLLRTGATDTQYF | TGTGCCAGCAGCTTATTGCGGACAGGGGCCACAGATACGCAGTATTTT
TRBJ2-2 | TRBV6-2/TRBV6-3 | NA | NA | CASSSLRGRNTGELFF | TGTGCCAGCAGTTCACTTAGGGGGAGGAACACCGGGGAGCTGTTTTTT
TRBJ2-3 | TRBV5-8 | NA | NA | CASSFSPADTQYF | TGTGCCAGCAGCTTTTCCCCCGCAGATACGCAGTATTTT
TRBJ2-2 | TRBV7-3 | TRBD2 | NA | CASSQEVGGGTGELFF | TGTGCCAGCAGCCAAGAGGTGGGCGGGGGAACCGGGGAGCTGTTTTTT
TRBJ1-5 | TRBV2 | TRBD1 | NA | CASSATGVSNQPQHF | TGTGCCAGCAGTGCAACAGGGGTGAGCAATCAGCCCCAGCATTTT
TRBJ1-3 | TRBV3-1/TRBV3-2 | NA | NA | CASSQGAFGNTIYF | TGTGCCAGCAGCCAGGGGGCCTTTGGAAACACCATATATTTT
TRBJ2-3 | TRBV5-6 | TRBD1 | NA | CASSLDTGGTDTQYF | TGTGCCAGCAGCTTGGACACAGGGGGCACAGATACGCAGTATTTT
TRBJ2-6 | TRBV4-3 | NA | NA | CASSRLQGSGANVLTF | TGCGCCAGCAGCCGGTTACAGGGTTCTGGGGCCAACGTCCTGACTTTC
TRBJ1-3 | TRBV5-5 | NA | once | CASRTGSGNTIYF | TGTGCCAGCAGGACAGGTTCGGGAAACACCATATATTTT
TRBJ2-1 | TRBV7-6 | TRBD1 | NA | CASSIKDRSPPPYNEQFF | TGTGCCAGCAGCATCAAGGACAGGAGCCCCCCTCCTTACAATGAGCAGTTCTTC
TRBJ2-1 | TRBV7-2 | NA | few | CASSRYREIEQFF | TGTGCCAGCAGCCGATACAGGGAAATAGAGCAGTTCTTC
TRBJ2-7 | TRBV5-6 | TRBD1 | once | CASSLGRGTGFSEQYF | TGTGCCAGCAGCTTGGGACGTGGGACAGGGTTCTCCGAGCAGTACTTC
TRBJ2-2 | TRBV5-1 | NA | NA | CASSPGTNTGELFF | TGCGCCAGCAGCCCAGGGACTAACACCGGGGAGCTGTTTTTT
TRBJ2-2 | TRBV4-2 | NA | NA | CASSQVQGGTGELFF | TGTGCCAGCAGCCAAGTCCAAGGGGGAACCGGGGAGCTGTTTTTT
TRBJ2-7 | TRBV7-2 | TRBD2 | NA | CASSSEQGTSLYEQYF | TGTGCCAGCAGCTCCGAACAAGGGACTAGCCTCTACGAGCAGTACTTC
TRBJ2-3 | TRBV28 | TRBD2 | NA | CASSGLAGLSTDTQYF | TGTGCCAGCAGTGGCCTAGCGGGCCTTAGCACAGATACGCAGTATTTT
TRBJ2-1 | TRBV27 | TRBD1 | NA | CASSLRTGGGLNEQFF | TGTGCCAGCAGTTTACGGACAGGGGGGGGGTTAAATGAGCAGTTCTTC
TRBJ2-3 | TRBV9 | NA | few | CASSYREVTDTQYF | TGTGCCAGCAGCTACAGGGAAGTGACAGATACGCAGTATTTT
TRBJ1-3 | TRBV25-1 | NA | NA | CASSVGTGNTIYF | TGTGCCAGCAGTGTCGGGACTGGAAACACCATATATTTT
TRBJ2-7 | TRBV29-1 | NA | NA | CSVLKGYEQYF | TGCAGCGTCCTAAAGGGGTACGAGCAGTACTTC
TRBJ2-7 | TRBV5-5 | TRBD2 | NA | CASSLGAGGGEQYF | TGTGCCAGCAGCTTGGGAGCGGGAGGAGGAGAGCAGTACTTC
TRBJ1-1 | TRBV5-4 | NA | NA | CASSLENGGTEAFF | TGTGCCAGCAGCCTTGAGAACGGGGGCACTGAAGCTTTCTTT
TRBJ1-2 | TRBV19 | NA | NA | CASSLLLTENGYTF | TGTGCCAGTAGCTTGCTTTTAACAGAAAATGGCTACACCTTC
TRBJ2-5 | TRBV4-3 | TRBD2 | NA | CASSQGSGSSETQYF | TGCGCCAGCAGCCAGGGTAGCGGGAGTTCAGAGACCCAGTACTTC
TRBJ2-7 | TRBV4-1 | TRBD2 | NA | CASSRSGGYEQYF | TGCGCCAGCAGCCGCAGCGGGGGCTACGAGCAGTACTTC
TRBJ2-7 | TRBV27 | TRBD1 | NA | CASSRARQGPYEQYF | TGTGCCAGCAGTAGAGCCCGACAGGGGCCCTACGAGCAGTACTTC
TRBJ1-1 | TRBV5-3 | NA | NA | CARSLMAGEMNTEAFF | TGTGCCAGAAGCTTGATGGCAGGGGAGATGAACACTGAAGCTTTCTTT
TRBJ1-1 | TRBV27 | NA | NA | CASRHSGAEAFF | TGTGCCAGCAGACATTCGGGGGCTGAAGCTTTCTTT
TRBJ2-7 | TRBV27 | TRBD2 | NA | CASSQRASGRVLYEQYF | TGTGCCAGCAGCCAAAGGGCTAGCGGGAGGGTTCTTTACGAGCAGTACTTC
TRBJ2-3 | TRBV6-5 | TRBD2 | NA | CASRSSSGITDTQYF | TGTGCCAGCAGGTCATCTAGCGGGATCACAGATACGCAGTATTTT
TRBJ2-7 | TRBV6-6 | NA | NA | CASSYGALSEQYF | TGTGCCAGCAGTTACGGGGCCCTGAGCGAGCAGTACTTC
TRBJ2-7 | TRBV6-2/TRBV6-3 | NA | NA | CASSSLRHNEQYF | TGTGCCAGCAGTTCCCTCCGACACAACGAGCAGTACTTC
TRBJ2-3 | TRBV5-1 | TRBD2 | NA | CASFSGGGTDTQYF | TGCGCTTCATTTTCGGGGGGAGGCACAGATACGCAGTATTTT
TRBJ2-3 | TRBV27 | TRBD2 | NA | CASSRSGSSDTQYF | TGTGCCAGCAGTCGGAGCGGGAGCTCAGATACGCAGTATTTT
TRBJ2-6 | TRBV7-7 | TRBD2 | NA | CASSPGLAESSGANVLTF | TGTGCCAGCAGCCCGGGACTAGCGGAAAGCTCTGGGGCCAACGTCCTGACTTTC
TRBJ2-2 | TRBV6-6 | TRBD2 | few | CASSYGTTTGELFF | TGTGCCAGCAGTTATGGGACTACCACCGGGGAGCTGTTTTTT
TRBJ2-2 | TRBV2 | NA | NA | CASSLIGELFF | TGTGCCAGCAGTTTAATCGGGGAGCTGTTTTTT
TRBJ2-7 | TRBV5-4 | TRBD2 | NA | CASSDAGGLLGWQYF | TGTGCCAGCAGCGACGCGGGAGGGCTACTAGGATGGCAGTACTTC